This entry concerns a single TCR beta chain. Its target is unknown. Flow cytometry served to check the purity of CD4+ and CD8+ cells, which were isolated by positive magnetic bead selection. The CDR3 covers 16 residues. Germline V gives CDR1 MNHEY, CDR2 SMNVEV (reference sequence). Deletions cut 4 bases from V and 0 bases from J, with 10 bases between. These data belong to a study of somatic mutations in cytotoxic T cells in rheumatoid arthritis. General study results and limits: With age, CD8+ clonality increased in rheumatoid arthritis patients, whereas no such increase appeared in healthy controls. Clonality measured in CD8+ T cells did not differ significantly between rheumatoid arthritis patients and age-matched healthy controls.

Measured with immunoSEQ multiplex PCR; TCRdb has only the in-frame clones, and not every one. In the table there are 7,500 to 9,000 clones, 65% to 75% of which are singletons. Material: CD8+ T cells sorted from blood. This chain connects TRBV27 to TRBJ1-6; D is perhaps TRBD1 (5 bases). The receptor's source is an adult with rheumatoid arthritis. CDR3 coding DNA: TGTGCCAGCAGTTCCCGACAGAGCTCCTATAATTCACCCCTCCACTTT. Translated, it gives CASSSRQSSYNSPLHF.